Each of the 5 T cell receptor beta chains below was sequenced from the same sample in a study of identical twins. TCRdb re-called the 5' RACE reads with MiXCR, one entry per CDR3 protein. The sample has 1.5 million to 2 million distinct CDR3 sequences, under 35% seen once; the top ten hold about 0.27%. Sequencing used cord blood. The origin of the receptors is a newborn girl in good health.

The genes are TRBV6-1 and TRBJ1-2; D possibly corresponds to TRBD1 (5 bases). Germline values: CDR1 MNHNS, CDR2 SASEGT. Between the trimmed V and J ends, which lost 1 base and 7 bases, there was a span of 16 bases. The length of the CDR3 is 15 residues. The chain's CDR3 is CASSEVWSREIGYTF. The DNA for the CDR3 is TGTGCCAGCAGTGAAGTATGGTCCAGGGAGATTGGCTACACCTTC.

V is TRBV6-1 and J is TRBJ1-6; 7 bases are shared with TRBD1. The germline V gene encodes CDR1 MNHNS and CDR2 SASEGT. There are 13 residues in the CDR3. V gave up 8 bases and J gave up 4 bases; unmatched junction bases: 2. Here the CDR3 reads CASLTGYNSPLHF. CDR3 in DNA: TGTGCCAGCCTGACAGGGTATAATTCACCCCTCCACTTT.

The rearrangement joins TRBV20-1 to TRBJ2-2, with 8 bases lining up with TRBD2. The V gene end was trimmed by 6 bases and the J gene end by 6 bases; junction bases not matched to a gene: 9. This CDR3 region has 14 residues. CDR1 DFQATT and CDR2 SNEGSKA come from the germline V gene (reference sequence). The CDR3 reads CSAAGSGSPGELFF. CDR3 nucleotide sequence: TGCAGTGCCGCTGGGAGCGGGAGTCCCGGGGAGCTGTTTTTT.

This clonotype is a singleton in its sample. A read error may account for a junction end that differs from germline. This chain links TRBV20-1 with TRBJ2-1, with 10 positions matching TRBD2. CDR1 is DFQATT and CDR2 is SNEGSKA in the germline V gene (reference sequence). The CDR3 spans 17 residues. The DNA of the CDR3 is TGCAGTGCTAGAGGCCTAGCGGGGGTAGGTTCGAACAATGAGCGGTTCTTC. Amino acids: CSARGLAGVGSNNERFF.

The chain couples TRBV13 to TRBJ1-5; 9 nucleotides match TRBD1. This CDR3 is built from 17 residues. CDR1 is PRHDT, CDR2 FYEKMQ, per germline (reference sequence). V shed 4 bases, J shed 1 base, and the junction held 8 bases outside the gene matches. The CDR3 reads CASSSRRTGVSNQPQHF. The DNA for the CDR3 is TGTGCCAGCAGCTCCCGCCGGACAGGGGTAAGCAATCAGCCCCAGCATTTT. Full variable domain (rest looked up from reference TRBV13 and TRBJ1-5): AAGVIQSPRHLIKEKRETATLKCYPIPRHDTVYWYQQGPGQDPQFLISFYEKMQSDKGSIPDRFSAQQFSDYHSELNMSSLELGDSALYFCASSSRRTGVSNQPQHFGDGTRLSIL.